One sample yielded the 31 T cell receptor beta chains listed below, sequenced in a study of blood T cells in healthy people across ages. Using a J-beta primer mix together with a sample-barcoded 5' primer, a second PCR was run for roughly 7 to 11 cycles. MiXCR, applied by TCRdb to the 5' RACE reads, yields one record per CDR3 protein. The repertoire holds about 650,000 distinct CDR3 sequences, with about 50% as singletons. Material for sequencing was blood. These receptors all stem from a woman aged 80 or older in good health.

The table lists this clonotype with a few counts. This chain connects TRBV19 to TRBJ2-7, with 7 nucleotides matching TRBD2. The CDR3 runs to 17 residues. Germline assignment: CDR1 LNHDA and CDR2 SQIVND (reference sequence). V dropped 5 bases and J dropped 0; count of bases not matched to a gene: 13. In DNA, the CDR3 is TGTGCCAGTAGTCCCCCCCAGGGACTAAAAAGCTCCTACGAGCAGTACTTC. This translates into CASSPPQGLKSSYEQYF.

The CDR3 coding sequence is TGTGCCAGCAACCTACAGGGGGACACTGAAGCTTTCTTT. Translated: CASNLQGDTEAFF. The chain combines TRBV6-6 with TRBJ1-1; 8 positions match TRBD1. This CDR3 region has 13 residues. The junction had 4 bases not matched to a gene; V was cut back by 7 bases and J by 3 bases. The germline V gene has CDR1 MNHNY and CDR2 SVGAGI (reference sequence).

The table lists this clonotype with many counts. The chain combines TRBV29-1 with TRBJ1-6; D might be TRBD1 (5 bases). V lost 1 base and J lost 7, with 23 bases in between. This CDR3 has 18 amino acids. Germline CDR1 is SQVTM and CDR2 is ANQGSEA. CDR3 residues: CSVEVFQGSSVGNSPLHF. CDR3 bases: TGCAGCGTTGAAGTCTTCCAGGGAAGTTCGGTGGGGAATTCACCCCTCCACTTT.

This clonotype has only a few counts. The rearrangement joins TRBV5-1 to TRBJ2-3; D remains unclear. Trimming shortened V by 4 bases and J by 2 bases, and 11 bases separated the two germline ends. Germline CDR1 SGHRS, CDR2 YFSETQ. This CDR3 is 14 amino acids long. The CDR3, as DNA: TGCGCCAGCAGCGTGGTTACTTACACAGATACGCAGTATTTT. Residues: CASSVVTYTDTQYF.

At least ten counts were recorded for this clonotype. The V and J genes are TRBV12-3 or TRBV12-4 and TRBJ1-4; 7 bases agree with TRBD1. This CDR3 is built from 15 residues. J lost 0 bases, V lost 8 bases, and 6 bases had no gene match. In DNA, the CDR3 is TGTGCCAGCCGGTCCCAGGGGGCAACTAATGAAAAACTGTTTTTT. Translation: CASRSQGATNEKLFF.

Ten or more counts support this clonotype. CDR3 bases: TGCAGTGCCCCACATGGCCTCCTGGCCTCTGGGGCCAACGTCCTGACTTTC. Translation gives CSAPHGLLASGANVLTF. The chain is built from TRBV20-1 and TRBJ2-6, with D unclear. The V end lost 6 bases, the J end lost 0 bases, and 18 bases lay between the germline ends. The CDR3 consists of 17 residues. CDR1 DFQATT and CDR2 SNEGSKA come from the germline V gene (reference sequence).

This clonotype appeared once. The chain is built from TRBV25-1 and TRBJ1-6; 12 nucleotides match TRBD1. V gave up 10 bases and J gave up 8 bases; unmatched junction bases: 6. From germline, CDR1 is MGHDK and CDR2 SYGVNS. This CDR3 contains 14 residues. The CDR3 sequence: CATSGTGGYSPLHF. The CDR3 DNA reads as TGTGCCACCTCAGGGACAGGGGGCTATTCACCCCTCCACTTT.

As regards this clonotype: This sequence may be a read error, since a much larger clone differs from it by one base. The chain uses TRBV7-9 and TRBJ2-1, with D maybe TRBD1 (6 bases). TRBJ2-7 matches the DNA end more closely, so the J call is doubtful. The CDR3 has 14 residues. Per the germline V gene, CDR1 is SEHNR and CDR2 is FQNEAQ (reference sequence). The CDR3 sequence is CASSPGQHYNEQYF. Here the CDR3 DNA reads TGTGCCAGCAGCCCGGGACAACACTACAATGAGCAGTACTTC.

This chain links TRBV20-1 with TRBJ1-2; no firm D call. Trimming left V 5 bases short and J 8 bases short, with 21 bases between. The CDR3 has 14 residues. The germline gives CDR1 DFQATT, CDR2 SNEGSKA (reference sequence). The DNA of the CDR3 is TGCAGTGCTGGACTACCGGGAGAAATAGAAGGCTACACCTTC. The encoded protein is CSAGLPGEIEGYTF.

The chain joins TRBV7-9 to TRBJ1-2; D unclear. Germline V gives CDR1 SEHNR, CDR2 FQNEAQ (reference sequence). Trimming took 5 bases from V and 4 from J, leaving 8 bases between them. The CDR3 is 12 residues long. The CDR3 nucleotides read TGTGCCAGCAGCCCCAACGGCTATGGCTACACCTTC. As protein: CASSPNGYGYTF.

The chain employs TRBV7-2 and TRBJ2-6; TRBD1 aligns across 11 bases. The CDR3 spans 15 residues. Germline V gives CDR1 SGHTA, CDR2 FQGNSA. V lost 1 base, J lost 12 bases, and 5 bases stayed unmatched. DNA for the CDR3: TGTGCCAGCAGCTTAGTGGAGGGACAGGGGGTCGTCCTGACTTTC. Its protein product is CASSLVEGQGVVLTF.

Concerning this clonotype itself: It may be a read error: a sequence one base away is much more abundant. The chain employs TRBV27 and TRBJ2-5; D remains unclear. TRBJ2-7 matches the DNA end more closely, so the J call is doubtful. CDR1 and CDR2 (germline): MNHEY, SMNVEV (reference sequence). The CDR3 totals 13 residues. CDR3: CASSSAGNYEQYF. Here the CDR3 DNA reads TGTGCCAGCAGTTCTGCAGGAAACTACGAGCAGTACTTC.

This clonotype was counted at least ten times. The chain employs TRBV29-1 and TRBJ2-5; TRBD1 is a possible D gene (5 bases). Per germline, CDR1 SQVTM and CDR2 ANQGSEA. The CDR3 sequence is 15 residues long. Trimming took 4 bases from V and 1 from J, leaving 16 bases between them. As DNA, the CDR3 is TGCAGCGTTGTCCGTGACAGAAATATCCAAGAGACCCAGTACTTC. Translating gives CSVVRDRNIQETQYF.

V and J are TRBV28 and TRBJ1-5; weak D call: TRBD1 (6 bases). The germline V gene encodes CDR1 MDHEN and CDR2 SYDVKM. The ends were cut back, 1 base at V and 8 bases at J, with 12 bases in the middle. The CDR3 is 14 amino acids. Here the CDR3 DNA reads TGTGCCAGCAGTTTATTTCGACAGGTCAAGCCCCAGCATTTT. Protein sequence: CASSLFRQVKPQHF.

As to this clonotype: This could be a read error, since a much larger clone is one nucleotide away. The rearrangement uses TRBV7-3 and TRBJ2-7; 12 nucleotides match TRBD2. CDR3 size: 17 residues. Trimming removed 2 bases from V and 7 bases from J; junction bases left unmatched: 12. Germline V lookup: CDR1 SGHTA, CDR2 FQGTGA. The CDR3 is CASSLLAGGPSYNEQYF. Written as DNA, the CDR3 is TGTGCCAGCAGCTTACTAGCGGGAGGGCCCTCCTACAATGAGCAGTACTTC.

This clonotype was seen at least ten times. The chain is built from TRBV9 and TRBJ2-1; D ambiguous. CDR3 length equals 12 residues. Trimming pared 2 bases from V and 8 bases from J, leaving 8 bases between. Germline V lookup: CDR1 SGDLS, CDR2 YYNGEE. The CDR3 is CASSVERDEQFF. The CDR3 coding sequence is TGTGCCAGCAGCGTCGAAAGGGATGAGCAGTTCTTC.

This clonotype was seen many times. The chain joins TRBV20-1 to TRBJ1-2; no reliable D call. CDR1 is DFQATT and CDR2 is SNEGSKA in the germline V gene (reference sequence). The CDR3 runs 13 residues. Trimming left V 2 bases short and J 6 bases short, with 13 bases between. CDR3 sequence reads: CSARISGFDGYTF. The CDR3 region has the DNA TGCAGTGCTAGAATATCGGGGTTTGATGGCTACACCTTC.

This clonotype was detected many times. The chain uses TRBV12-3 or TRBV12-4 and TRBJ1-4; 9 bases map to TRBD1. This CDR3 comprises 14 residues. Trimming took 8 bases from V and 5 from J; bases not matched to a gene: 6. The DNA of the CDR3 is TGTGCCAGCCTGTGGACAGGGGAAAATGAAAAACTGTTTTTT. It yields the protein CASLWTGENEKLFF.

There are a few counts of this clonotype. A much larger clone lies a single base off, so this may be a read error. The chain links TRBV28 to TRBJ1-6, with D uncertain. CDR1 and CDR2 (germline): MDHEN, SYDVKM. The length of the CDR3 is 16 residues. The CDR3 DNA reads TGTGCCAGCAGTCGAAGCGTGTCCTCCTATAATTCACCCCCCCACTTT. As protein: CASSRSVSSYNSPPHF.

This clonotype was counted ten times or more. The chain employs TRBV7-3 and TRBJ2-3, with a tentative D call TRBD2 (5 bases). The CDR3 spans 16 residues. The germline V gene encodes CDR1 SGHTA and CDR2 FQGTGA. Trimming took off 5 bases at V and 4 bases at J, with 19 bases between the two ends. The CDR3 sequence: CASSHNDRGSADTQYF. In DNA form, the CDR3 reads TGTGCCAGCAGCCATAACGACCGAGGTAGCGCAGATACGCAGTATTTT.

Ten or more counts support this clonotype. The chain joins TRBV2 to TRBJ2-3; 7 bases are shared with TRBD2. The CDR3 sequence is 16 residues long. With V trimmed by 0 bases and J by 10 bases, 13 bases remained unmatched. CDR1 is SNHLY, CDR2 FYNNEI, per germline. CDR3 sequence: CASSEAIGQAAGAQYF. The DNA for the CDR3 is TGTGCCAGCAGTGAAGCGATAGGCCAGGCCGCGGGAGCGCAGTATTTT.

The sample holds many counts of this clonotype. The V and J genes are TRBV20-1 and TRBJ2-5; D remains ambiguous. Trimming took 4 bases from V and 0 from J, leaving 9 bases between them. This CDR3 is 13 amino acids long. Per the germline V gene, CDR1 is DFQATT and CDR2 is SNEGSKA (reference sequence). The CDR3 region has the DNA TGCAGTGCTAATTTAATGTACCAAGAGACCCAGTACTTC. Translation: CSANLMYQETQYF.

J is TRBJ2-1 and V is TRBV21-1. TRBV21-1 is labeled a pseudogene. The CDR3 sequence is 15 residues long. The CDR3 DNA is TGTGCCAGCAGCAGGGGTTTCTGGTCGTGCAATGAGCAGTTCTTC. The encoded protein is CASSRGFWSCNEQFF.

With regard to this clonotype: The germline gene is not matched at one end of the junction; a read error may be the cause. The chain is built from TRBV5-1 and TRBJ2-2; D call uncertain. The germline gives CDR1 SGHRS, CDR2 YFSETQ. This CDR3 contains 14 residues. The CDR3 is CASSLEGNTEELFF. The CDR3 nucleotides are TGCGCCAGCAGCTTGGAAGGCAACACCGAGGAGCTGTTTTTT. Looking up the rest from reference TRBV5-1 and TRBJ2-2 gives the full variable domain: KAGVTQTPRYLIKTRGQQVTLSCSPISGHRSVSWYQQTPGQGLQFLFEYFSETQRNKGNFPGRFSGRQFSNSRSEMNVSTLELGDSALYLCASSLEGNTEELFFGEGSRLTVL.

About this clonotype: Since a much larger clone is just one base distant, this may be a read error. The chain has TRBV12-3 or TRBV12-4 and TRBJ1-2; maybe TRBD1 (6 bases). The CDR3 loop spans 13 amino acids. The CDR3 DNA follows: TGTGCCGGCAGAAGGACAGAGATCTATGGCTACACCTTC. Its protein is CAGRRTEIYGYTF.

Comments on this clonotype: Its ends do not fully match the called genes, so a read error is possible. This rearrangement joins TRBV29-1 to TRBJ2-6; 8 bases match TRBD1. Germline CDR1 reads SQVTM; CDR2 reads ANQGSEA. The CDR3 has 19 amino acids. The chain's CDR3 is CSVEVIGTGDFSGANILTF. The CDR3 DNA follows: TGCAGCGTTGAAGTTATCGGGACAGGCGACTTCTCTGGGGCCAACATCCTGACTTTC.

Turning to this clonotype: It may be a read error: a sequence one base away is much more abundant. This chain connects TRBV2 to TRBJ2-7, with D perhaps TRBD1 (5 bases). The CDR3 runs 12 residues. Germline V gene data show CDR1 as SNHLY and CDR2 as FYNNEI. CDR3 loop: CASREDSYEQYF. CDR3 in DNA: TGTGCCAGCAGGGAAGACAGCTACGAGCAGTACTTC.

Written as DNA, the CDR3 is TGCAGTGCTAGTCATCGGACAGGGGGCGAAGATACGCAGTATTTT. This encodes CSASHRTGGEDTQYF. The chain uses TRBV20-1 and TRBJ2-3; 11 bases are shared with TRBD1. This CDR3 has 15 residues. The junction had 7 bases not matched to a gene; V was cut back by 3 bases and J by 5 bases. Germline-derived CDR1 and CDR2 are DFQATT and SNEGSKA (reference sequence).

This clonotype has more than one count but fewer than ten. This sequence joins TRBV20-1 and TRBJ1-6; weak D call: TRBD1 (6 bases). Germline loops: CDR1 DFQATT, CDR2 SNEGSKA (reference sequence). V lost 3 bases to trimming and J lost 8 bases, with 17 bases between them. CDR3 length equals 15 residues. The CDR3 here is CSARIRQELDSPLHF. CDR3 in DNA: TGCAGTGCTAGGATACGACAGGAGCTCGATTCACCCCTCCACTTT.

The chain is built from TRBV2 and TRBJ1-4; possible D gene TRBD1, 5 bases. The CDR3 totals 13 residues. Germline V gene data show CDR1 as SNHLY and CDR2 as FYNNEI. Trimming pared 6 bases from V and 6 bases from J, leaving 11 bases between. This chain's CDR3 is CASRRGDYEKLFF. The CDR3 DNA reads TGTGCCAGCAGGAGGGGAGATTATGAAAAACTGTTTTTT.

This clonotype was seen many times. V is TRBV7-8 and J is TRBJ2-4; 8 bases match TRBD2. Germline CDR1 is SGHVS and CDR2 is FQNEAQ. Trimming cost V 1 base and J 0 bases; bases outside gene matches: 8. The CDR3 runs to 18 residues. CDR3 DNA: TGTGCCAGCAGCTTAGTCCCCGGACTAGCTCTAGCCAAAAACATTCAGTACTTC. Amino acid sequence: CASSLVPGLALAKNIQYF.